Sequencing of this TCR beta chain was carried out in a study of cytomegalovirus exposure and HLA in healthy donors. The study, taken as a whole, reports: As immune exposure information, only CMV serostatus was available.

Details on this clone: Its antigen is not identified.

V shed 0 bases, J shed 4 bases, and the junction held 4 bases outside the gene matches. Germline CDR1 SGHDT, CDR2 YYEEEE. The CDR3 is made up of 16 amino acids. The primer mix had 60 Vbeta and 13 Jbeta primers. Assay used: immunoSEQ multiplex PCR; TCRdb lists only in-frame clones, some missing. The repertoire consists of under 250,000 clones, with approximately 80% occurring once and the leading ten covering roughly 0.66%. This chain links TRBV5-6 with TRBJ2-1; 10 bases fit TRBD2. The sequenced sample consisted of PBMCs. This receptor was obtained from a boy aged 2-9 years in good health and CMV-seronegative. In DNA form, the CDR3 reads TGTGCCAGCAGCTTGGAGGGGACTAGCGTTTACAATGAGCAGTTCTTC. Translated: CASSLEGTSVYNEQFF. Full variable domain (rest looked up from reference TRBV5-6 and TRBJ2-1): DAGVTQSPTHLIKTRGQQVTLRCSPKSGHDTVSWYQQALGQGPQFIFQYYEEEERQRGNFPDRFSGHQFPNYSSELNVNALLLGDSALYLCASSLEGTSVYNEQFFGPGTRLTVL.